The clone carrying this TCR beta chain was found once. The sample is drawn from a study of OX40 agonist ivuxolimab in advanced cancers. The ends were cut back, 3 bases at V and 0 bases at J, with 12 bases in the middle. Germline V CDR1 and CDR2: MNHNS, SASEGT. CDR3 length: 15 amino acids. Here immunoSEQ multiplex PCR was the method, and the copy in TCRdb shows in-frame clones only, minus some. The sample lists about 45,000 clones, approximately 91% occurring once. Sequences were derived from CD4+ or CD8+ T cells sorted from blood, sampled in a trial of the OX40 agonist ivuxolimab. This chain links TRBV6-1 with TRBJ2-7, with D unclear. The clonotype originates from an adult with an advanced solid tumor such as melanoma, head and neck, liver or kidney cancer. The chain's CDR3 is CASSDSAGVSYEQYF. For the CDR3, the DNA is TGTGCCAGCAGTGATTCCGCAGGCGTCTCCTACGAGCAGTACTTC.